These T cell receptor beta chains were read from a single sample in a study of blood T cell repertoires in COVID-19. Sequencing was performed with immunoSEQ multiplex PCR; in TCRdb, only in-frame clones are kept and a portion is missing. The sample carries around 79,000 clones, around 89% recorded once. The specimen sequenced was peripheral blood. The receptors stem from a man between 65 and 85 years old with active or convalescent COVID-19. The conserved cysteine and the conserved F or W are not part of the CDR3 here.

j_gene,v_gene,CDR3aa
TRBJ2-1,TRBV11-2,ASSLDPPFLAGVFNEQF
TRBJ2-2,TRBV2,ASSEQGSGVSASGELF
TRBJ1-1,TRBV5-1,ASSFTDRGTEAF
TRBJ1-2,TRBV4-2,ASSRLTSEGALYGYT
TRBJ2-2,TRBV28,ASSPGHWTGLAGELF
TRBJ2-1,TRBV11-2,ASRARGGSYNEQF
TRBJ1-2,TRBV7-2,ASSETGGTYGYT
TRBJ2-3,TRBV11-2,ASSLAAGGPTDTQY
TRBJ1-2,TRBV2,ASETGGYGYT
TRBJ1-3,TRBV28,ASTQLPGNTIY
TRBJ1-3,TRBV18,ASSPPGDSGNTIY
TRBJ2-7,TRBV19,ASSPTTASGVREQY
TRBJ2-7,TRBV5-1,ASSFTRGENEQY
TRBJ2-7,TRBV19,ASSKGQGATKQY
TRBJ2-5,TRBV14,ASSQVKLLEALQETQY
TRBJ1-1,TRBV19,ASSLNRNTEAF
TRBJ2-7,TRBV5-1,ASSLDRDPWEQY
TRBJ2-2,TRBV7-9,ASSLVQGPIGELF
TRBJ1-2,TRBV7-3,ASSPSTNGVVT
TRBJ1-5,TRBV9,ASSVAPDQPQH
TRBJ2-3,TRBV2,ASRALTSGSHTQY
TRBJ2-5,TRBV18,ASSPPQEGGETQY
TRBJ2-5,TRBV7-2,ASSLGGVATETQY
TRBJ1-5,TRBV7-2,ASSPLRGSGQPQH
TRBJ2-1,TRBV30,AWRPADRASYNEQF
TRBJ1-2,TRBV7-2,ASTSRVGYGYT
TRBJ1-3,TRBV5-1,ASSLRGLGNTIY
TRBJ2-1,TRBV9,ASSEEAGKEF
TRBJ2-7,TRBV25-1,ASSQSPGQGAIEQY
TRBJ2-3,TRBV4-2,ASSLGLAGVGDTQY
TRBJ2-3,TRBV9,ASSAQKTSGRPTDTQY
TRBJ1-2,TRBV20-1,SASDRVGYT
TRBJ2-5,TRBV28,ASSPQPIIAAQY
TRBJ2-1,TRBV11-3,ASSFSGGYNEQF
TRBJ1-2,TRBV5-1,ASSPGTASGDYGYT
TRBJ1-1,TRBV28,ASSSTGLNTEAF
TRBJ2-2,TRBV7-2,ASSLVGGSSGELF
TRBJ1-4,TRBV6-6,ASIGVQGRPNEKLF
TRBJ2-7,TRBV28,ASSLMGQAVSYEQY
TRBJ1-2,TRBV10-3,AISGQGHYGYT
TRBJ2-4,TRBV6-1,ASSEGVGATKNIQY
TRBJ2-2,TRBV3-1/TRBV3-2,ASRGTSGSLNTGELF
TRBJ2-3,TRBV28,ASRGQGTDTQY
TRBJ2-7,TRBV30,AWSDTGLAAYEQY
TRBJ2-5,TRBV2,ASRIGTGGRETQY
TRBJ1-4,TRBV5-1,ASSLAGTENEKLF
TRBJ1-1,TRBV6-5,ASRPSTPTFTEAF
TRBJ1-2,TRBV7-9,ASSLWTGEGYT
TRBJ1-5,TRBV4-1,ASSQSDTISQPQH
TRBJ1-4,TRBV28,ASSLLGQGTNEKLF
TRBJ2-2,TRBV29-1,SASTGTGTGELF
TRBJ2-7,TRBV18,ASSPPSSYEQY
TRBJ1-2,TRBV28,ASRLPGYGYT
TRBJ1-1,TRBV5-1,ASSLVDRDSTEAF
TRBJ1-3,TRBV6-2/TRBV6-3,ASTPASISGNTIY